This is a list of T cell receptor beta chains from one sample in a study of beta chain features in type 1 diabetes. Using immunoSEQ multiplex PCR, the repertoire was profiled, and TCRdb retains in-frame clones only, with some absent. This sample has around 430,000 clones, with 30% found just once. The material sequenced was naive CD4+ T cells from blood. All receptors derive from a man aged 18 to 29 in good health. The CDR3 runs from the conserved cysteine through the conserved F or W. A D gene is named only where the DNA matches it firmly. Not every row has a clone size; where given, it reads once, few, many or a size class.

d_gene	abundance	j_gene	v_gene	CDR3nt	CDR3aa
NA	few	TRBJ2-3	TRBV5-1	TGCGCCAGCAGCTTGAGGGCTCCGGGAGATACGCAGTATTTT	CASSLRAPGDTQYF
NA	few	TRBJ2-2	TRBV6-5	TGTGCCAGCAGTTACTCCATACGATTGAACACCGGGGAGCTGTTTTTT	CASSYSIRLNTGELFF
TRBD1	NA	TRBJ2-1	TRBV30	TGTGCCCGCCGACAGGGTGGGCCATACAATGAGCAGTTCTTC	CARRQGGPYNEQFF
TRBD2	NA	TRBJ2-1	TRBV7-9	TGTGCCAGCAGCTTCACTAGCGGGAGCATCAATGAGCAGTTCTTC	CASSFTSGSINEQFF
NA	NA	TRBJ2-5	TRBV7-2	TGTGCCAGCAGCTTAGCGTCGGGCCAAGAGACCCAGTACTTC	CASSLASGQETQYF
NA	NA	TRBJ1-4	TRBV29-1	TGCAGCGTAGAGACCCCTTTGTGGGATGAAAAACTGTTTTTT	CSVETPLWDEKLFF
TRBD1	NA	TRBJ2-7	TRBV7-2	TGTGCCAGCAGCCGGACAGGCCTTTACGAGCAGTACTTC	CASSRTGLYEQYF
NA	NA	TRBJ2-1	TRBV4-1	TGCGCCAGCAGCCAGTCCTCCTACAATGAGCAGTTCTTC	CASSQSSYNEQFF
TRBD2	NA	TRBJ2-3	TRBV7-2	TGTGCCAGCAGCTTCCATGCTAGCGGGAGTTCTCGCACAGATACGCAGTATTTT	CASSFHASGSSRTDTQYF
TRBD1	NA	TRBJ2-1	TRBV10-3	TGTGCCATCAGGCCCGGGACAGGGGAAGTGAATGAGCAGTTCTTC	CAIRPGTGEVNEQFF
NA	NA	TRBJ2-7	TRBV20-1	TGCAGTGCAAACAGGGTCTCCGAGCAGTACTTC	CSANRVSEQYF
NA	NA	TRBJ1-1	TRBV30	TGTGCCTGGAGTCGAGGGGGGCCGGGCACTGAAGCTTTCTTT	CAWSRGGPGTEAFF
NA	NA	TRBJ2-5	TRBV7-2	TGTGCCAGCAGCCCAACCGGGACACCGGGACAGTACTTC	CASSPTGTPGQYF
TRBD1	once	TRBJ2-2	TRBV25-1	TGTGCCAGCAGTCCGACGACAGGGCAAGGCACCGGGGAGCTGTTTTTT	CASSPTTGQGTGELFF
NA	NA	TRBJ2-1	TRBV7-2	TGTGCCAGCAGCTTATACGGGAGCACCTACAATGAGCAGTTCTTC	CASSLYGSTYNEQFF
NA	NA	TRBJ2-1	TRBV28	TGTGCCAGCAGTTCTCGGGACTCCCATGAGCAGTTCTTC	CASSSRDSHEQFF
TRBD1	NA	TRBJ2-7	TRBV7-2	TGTGCCAGCAGCTTAAGGGACAGGGGGCTCTACGAGCAGTACTTC	CASSLRDRGLYEQYF
TRBD2	NA	TRBJ2-4	TRBV6-1	TGTGCCAGCAGGGAGGGAGGGAGAAACATTCAGTACTTC	CASREGGRNIQYF
NA	NA	TRBJ2-5	TRBV6-1	TGTGCCAGCAGCCGCCGAAGGGTACAAGAGACCCAGTACTTC	CASSRRRVQETQYF
TRBD1	NA	TRBJ1-2	TRBV30	TGTGCCTGGACCCTCAGAAGGACAGGGAACTATGGCTACACCTTC	CAWTLRRTGNYGYTF
NA	few	TRBJ2-7	TRBV7-9	TGTGCCAGCAGCTTATCCAGGGGTCCCCCCTACGAGCAGTACTTC	CASSLSRGPPYEQYF
TRBD1	NA	TRBJ2-7	TRBV5-1	TGCGCCAGCAGCTCCGCCGGGACAGCAATCTACGAGCAGTACTTC	CASSSAGTAIYEQYF
NA	NA	TRBJ2-3	TRBV25-1	TGTGCCAGCAGTGCCAGTCCAGATACGCAGTATTTT	CASSASPDTQYF
NA	NA	TRBJ2-3	TRBV29-1	TGCAGCTTCTACCGCACAGATACGCAGTATTTT	CSFYRTDTQYF
NA	NA	TRBJ1-2	TRBV29-1	TGCAGCGTTGCAGTGGCCAACTATGGCTACACCTTC	CSVAVANYGYTF
TRBD2	NA	TRBJ2-3	TRBV9	TGTGCCAGCAGTCCCTATTGGACTAGCGGGAACACAGATACGCAGTATTTT	CASSPYWTSGNTDTQYF
NA	NA	TRBJ2-7	TRBV28	TGTGCCAGCAGAGGGGGTTCAATGGTGCTGTACTTC	CASRGGSMVLYF
TRBD2	NA	TRBJ2-1	TRBV9	TGTGCCAGCAGCGCCGGGACTAGCGGGAGTTCACGGCAGTTCTTC	CASSAGTSGSSRQFF
NA	NA	TRBJ2-7	TRBV7-8	TGTGCCAGCAGCTTAGGTAGGGCGGGATTCGACTACGAGCAGTACTTC	CASSLGRAGFDYEQYF
TRBD2	NA	TRBJ2-3	TRBV4-3	TGCGCCAGCAGCCAGCGAGGACTAGCGCGCACAGATACGCAGTATTTT	CASSQRGLARTDTQYF
TRBD1	NA	TRBJ2-5	TRBV5-1	TGCGCCAGCAGCTTCGGACAGGGGAAAGAGACCCAGTACTTC	CASSFGQGKETQYF
TRBD2	NA	TRBJ2-7	TRBV29-1	TGCAGCGTTGAACGACTAGCTGATTCCTACGAGCAGTACTTC	CSVERLADSYEQYF
NA	NA	TRBJ2-7	TRBV2	TGTGCCAGCAGTAACTACGAGCAGTACTTC	CASSNYEQYF
NA	few	TRBJ2-7	TRBV12-5	TGTGCTAGTGCGGAGGACGGGCCTCCCTACGAGCAGTACTTC	CASAEDGPPYEQYF
NA	NA	TRBJ2-5	TRBV7-9	TGTGCCAGCAGCTCCGACAGCCGAGGGGAGACCCAGTACTTC	CASSSDSRGETQYF
NA	NA	TRBJ2-1	TRBV9	TGTGCCAGCAGCGTAGCGACGGGCCGATCCTACAATGAGCAGTTCTTC	CASSVATGRSYNEQFF
TRBD2	NA	TRBJ2-1	TRBV14	TGTGCCAGCAGCAAACTAGCGGCTTCATACAATGAGCAGTTCTTC	CASSKLAASYNEQFF
TRBD1	NA	TRBJ2-5	TRBV7-2	TGTGCCAGCAGACCCGGACAGGGGGAGACCCAGTACTTC	CASRPGQGETQYF
TRBD2	few	TRBJ2-7	TRBV25-1	TGTGCCAGCAGTGAGGTGGCGGGAGCTAGGGACGAGCAGTACTTC	CASSEVAGARDEQYF
NA	few	TRBJ2-1	TRBV5-1	TGCGCCAGCAGCTTGGCGAGCGGGCCAAGCTCCTACAATGAGCAGTTCTTC	CASSLASGPSSYNEQFF
NA	few	TRBJ2-1	TRBV7-9	TGTGCCAGCAGCCTCGGGGCCAGGGATGAGCAGTTCTTC	CASSLGARDEQFF
NA	NA	TRBJ2-7	TRBV18	TGTGCCAGCTCACCATCTCTTAGTGGCTTGCCCTACGAGCAGTACTTC	CASSPSLSGLPYEQYF
NA	few	TRBJ2-7	TRBV7-2	TGTGCCAGCACCCACCCCCCCGGTCCTAACGAGCAGTACTTC	CASTHPPGPNEQYF
TRBD2	NA	TRBJ2-7	TRBV28	TGTGCCAGCAGTCTCCCCGGCGGGAGGGCCTACGAGCAGTACTTC	CASSLPGGRAYEQYF
TRBD1	few	TRBJ2-1	TRBV29-1	TGCAGCGTAAACAGGGGGCTGGACTACAATGAGCAGTTCTTC	CSVNRGLDYNEQFF
NA	few	TRBJ2-1	TRBV29-1	TGCAGCGGGGGACATTCGTACAATGAGCAGTTCTTC	CSGGHSYNEQFF
NA	NA	TRBJ1-5	TRBV1	TGCACCAGCGTAGACCGGGCTGACAATCAGCCCCAGCATTTT	CTSVDRADNQPQHF
NA	NA	TRBJ2-5	TRBV6-5	TGTGCCAGCAGTTACTCGACAGGACAAGAGACCCAGTACTTC	CASSYSTGQETQYF
NA	NA	TRBJ2-5	TRBV29-1	TGCAGCGTTGTCGCCACGCAGGAGACCCAGTACTTC	CSVVATQETQYF
NA	NA	TRBJ1-5	TRBV21-1	TGTGCCAGCGGACAAGGACAGTTCTTCAATCAGCCCCAGCATTTT	CASGQGQFFNQPQHF
NA	NA	TRBJ2-5	TRBV7-2	TGTGCCAGCAGCTTAGATTGGGGTTTCCAGTACTTC	CASSLDWGFQYF
TRBD2	NA	TRBJ2-3	TRBV9	TGTGCCAGCAGCGTAAACGGGAGGGCTAGCACAGATACGCAGTATTTT	CASSVNGRASTDTQYF
TRBD2	few	TRBJ2-3	TRBV25-1	TGTGCCAGCAGTGATCGCGGGAGGACAGATACGCAGTATTTT	CASSDRGRTDTQYF
NA	few	TRBJ2-3	TRBV7-8	TGTGCCAGCAGCAAGCTTGTGTCGGTAAATACGCAGTATTTT	CASSKLVSVNTQYF
NA	few	TRBJ2-2	TRBV2	TGTGCCAGCATCCCGGACTTTAACACCGGGGAGCTGTTTTTT	CASIPDFNTGELFF
TRBD1	NA	TRBJ2-2	TRBV2	TGTGCCAGCAGGCGAAGGACAGGGGGCAACACCGGGGAGCTGTTTTTT	CASRRRTGGNTGELFF
TRBD2	NA	TRBJ2-7	TRBV14	TGTGCCAGCAGCCAAGCGGGAGCGGGAGCGTTGAACGAGCAGTACTTC	CASSQAGAGALNEQYF
NA	few	TRBJ2-7	TRBV7-2	TGTGCCAGCAGCTTAAATTCCGGGGGAACTACGAGGCAGTACTTC	CASSLNSGGTTRQYF
NA	few	TRBJ2-1	TRBV30	TGTGCCTGGAGTGTAGGGGGGAGAGGGGCCAATGAGCAGTTCTTC	CAWSVGGRGANEQFF
TRBD2	once	TRBJ2-7	TRBV19	TGTGCCAGTACCCGAGGACTAGCGGGAGAAGGGGAGCAGTACTTC	CASTRGLAGEGEQYF